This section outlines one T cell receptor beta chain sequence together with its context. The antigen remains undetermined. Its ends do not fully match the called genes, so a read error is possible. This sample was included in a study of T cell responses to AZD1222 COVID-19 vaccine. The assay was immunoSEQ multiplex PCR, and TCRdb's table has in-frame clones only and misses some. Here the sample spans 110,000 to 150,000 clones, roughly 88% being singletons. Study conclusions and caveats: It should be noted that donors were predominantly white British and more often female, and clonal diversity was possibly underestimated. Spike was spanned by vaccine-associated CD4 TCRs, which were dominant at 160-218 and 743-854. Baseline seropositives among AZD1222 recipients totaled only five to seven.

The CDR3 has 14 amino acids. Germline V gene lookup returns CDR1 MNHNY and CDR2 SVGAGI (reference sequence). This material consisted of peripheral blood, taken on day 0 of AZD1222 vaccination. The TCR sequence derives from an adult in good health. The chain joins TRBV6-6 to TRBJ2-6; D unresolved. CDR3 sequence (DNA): TGTGCCAGCAGTAAGACGGCTGGAGCCAACGTCCTGACTTTC. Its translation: CASSKTAGANVLTF.